This entry lists 9 T cell receptor beta chains sequenced from one sample in a study of technical replicates of blood from four donors (dated by TCRdb to about 2017). The method behind the library was the immunoSEQ multiplex PCR assay. Held by TCRdb, this immuneACCESS table contains in-frame sequences only and omits some clones. Under half of the omission traces to an unresolved V gene where checked; the cause of the rest is unknown. This sample lists 75,000 to 100,000 clones; about 96% were detected once. The top ten constitute about 0.36% of the sample. Sequencing used T cells isolated from PBMCs. The receptors were sampled from a human donor in good health.

The chain uses TRBV5-1 and TRBJ2-7, with a tentative D call TRBD1 (6 bases). Germline V gives CDR1 SGHRS, CDR2 YFSETQ. Trimming removed 1 base from V and 5 bases from J, with 10 bases in between. This CDR3 contains 13 residues. DNA of the CDR3: TGCGCCAGCAGCTTGTACAGGGAAGACGAGCAGTACTTC. It specifies CASSLYREDEQYF.

The rearrangement uses TRBV2 and TRBJ1-2, with 7 bases that match TRBD1. This CDR3 is built from 16 residues. Germline trimming cut 6 bases from V and 2 bases from J; bases unmatched to any gene: 12. Germline assignment: CDR1 SNHLY and CDR2 FYNNEI. CDR3 coding DNA: TGTGCCAGCAGCGCACCTACCGGGACAGAAAACTATGGCTACACCTTC. Amino acid sequence: CASSAPTGTENYGYTF.

This chain joins TRBV30 and TRBJ1-2; no clear D. This CDR3 contains 13 residues. The V end lost 1 base, the J end lost 6 bases, and 12 bases lay between the germline ends. Germline V gives CDR1 GTSNPN, CDR2 SVGIG (reference sequence). CDR3 DNA sequence: TGTGCCTGGAGTGCTACCTATAGAGATGGCTACACCTTC. As protein: CAWSATYRDGYTF.

The rearrangement joins TRBV14 to TRBJ2-2, with 10 bases matching TRBD1. Germline lookup yields CDR1 SGHDN and CDR2 FVKESK. V shed 2 bases and J 4 bases; nucleotides not matched to a gene: 7. This CDR3 comprises 17 residues. The CDR3 nucleotides read TGTGCCAGCAGCCAAACTTTCGGGACAGGGGCCACCGGGGAGCTGTTTTTT. Its protein product is CASSQTFGTGATGELFF. Full variable domain (rest looked up from reference TRBV14 and TRBJ2-2): EAGVTQFPSHSVIEKGQTVTLRCDPISGHDNLYWYRRVMGKEIKFLLHFVKESKQDESGMPNNRFLAERTGGTYSTLKVQPAELEDSGVYFCASSQTFGTGATGELFFGEGSRLTVL.

The gene calls are TRBV28 and TRBJ2-1, with TRBD2 matching 11 bases. Germline loops: CDR1 MDHEN, CDR2 SYDVKM. V shed 3 bases and J 8 bases; nucleotides not matched to a gene: 6. The CDR3 is 15 amino acids. CDR3 coding DNA: TGTGCCAGCAGTTTGCGACTAGCGGGAATATATGAGCAGTTCTTC. It yields the protein CASSLRLAGIYEQFF.

The rearrangement uses TRBV5-1 and TRBJ2-1; 9 bases are shared with TRBD2. Per germline, CDR1 SGHRS and CDR2 YFSETQ. V trimming: 3 bases; J trimming: 8 bases; junction bases outside the gene matches: 9. This CDR3 comprises 15 residues. CDR3 sequence: CASSWGTSRTYEQFF. The CDR3 region has the DNA TGCGCCAGCAGCTGGGGGACTAGCAGGACCTATGAGCAGTTCTTC.

This chain links TRBV18 with TRBJ2-7; 10 positions match TRBD2. The V segment lost 4 bases and the J segment 1 base; nucleotides outside the gene matches: 4. The germline V gene has CDR1 KGHSH and CDR2 LQKENI. The CDR3 spans 15 residues. The CDR3 region is CASSRTSGLSYEQYF. CDR3 sequence (DNA): TGTGCCAGCTCACGGACTAGCGGACTATCCTACGAGCAGTACTTC.

J is TRBJ2-7 and V is TRBV7-6; TRBD1 aligns across 9 bases. The CDR3 length is 14 residues. Germline CDR1 reads SGHVS; CDR2 reads FNYEAQ. With V trimmed by 5 bases and J by 2 bases, 4 bases remained unmatched. CDR3 protein: CASSRRDRAYEQYF. The CDR3 DNA sequence: TGTGCCAGCAGCCGCCGGGACAGGGCCTACGAGCAGTACTTC.

The chain couples TRBV28 to TRBJ1-1; 9 bases are shared with TRBD1. V lost 5 bases to trimming and J lost 5 bases; unmatched junction nucleotides: 3. Germline V CDR1 and CDR2: MDHEN, SYDVKM. The CDR3 consists of 13 residues. The chain's CDR3 is CASSETGGTEAFF. The CDR3, as DNA: TGTGCCAGCAGTGAGACAGGGGGGACTGAAGCTTTCTTT.